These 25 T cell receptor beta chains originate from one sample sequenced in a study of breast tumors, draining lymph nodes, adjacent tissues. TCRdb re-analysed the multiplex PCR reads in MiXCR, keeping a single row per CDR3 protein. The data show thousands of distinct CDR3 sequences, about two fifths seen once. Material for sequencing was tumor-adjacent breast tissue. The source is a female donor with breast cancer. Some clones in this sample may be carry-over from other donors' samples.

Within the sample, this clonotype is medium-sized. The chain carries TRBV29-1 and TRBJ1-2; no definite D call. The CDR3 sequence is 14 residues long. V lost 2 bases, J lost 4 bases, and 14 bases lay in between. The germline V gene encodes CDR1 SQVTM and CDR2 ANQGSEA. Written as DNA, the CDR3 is TGCAGCGTTGAACCTCCGGAAGGTGGCTATGGCTACACCTTC. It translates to CSVEPPEGGYGYTF.

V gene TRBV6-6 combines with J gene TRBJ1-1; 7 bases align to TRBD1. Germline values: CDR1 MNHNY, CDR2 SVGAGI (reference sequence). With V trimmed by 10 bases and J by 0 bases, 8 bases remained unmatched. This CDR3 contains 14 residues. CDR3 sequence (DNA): TGTGCCACGCGACAGGGACAGCTGAACACTGAAGCTTTCTTT. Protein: CATRQGQLNTEAFF.

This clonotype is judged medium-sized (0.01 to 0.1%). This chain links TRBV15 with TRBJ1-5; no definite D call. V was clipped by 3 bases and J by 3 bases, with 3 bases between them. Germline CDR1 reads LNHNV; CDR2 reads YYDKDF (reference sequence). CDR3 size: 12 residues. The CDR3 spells CATSRDNQPQHF. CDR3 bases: TGTGCCACCAGCAGGGACAATCAGCCCCAGCATTTT. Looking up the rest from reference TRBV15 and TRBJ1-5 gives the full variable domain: DAMVIQNPRYQVTQFGKPVTLSCSQTLNHNVMYWYQQKSSQAPKLLFHYYDKDFNNEADTPDNFQSRRPNTSFCFLDIRSPGLGDTAMYLCATSRDNQPQHFGDGTRLSIL.

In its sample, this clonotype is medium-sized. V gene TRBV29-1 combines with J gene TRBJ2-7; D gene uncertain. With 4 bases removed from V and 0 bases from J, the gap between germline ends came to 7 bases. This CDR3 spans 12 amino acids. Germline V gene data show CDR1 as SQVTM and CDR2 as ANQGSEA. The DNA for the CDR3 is TGCAGCGTTGTAGGAGTCTCCTACGAGCAGTACTTC. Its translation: CSVVGVSYEQYF.

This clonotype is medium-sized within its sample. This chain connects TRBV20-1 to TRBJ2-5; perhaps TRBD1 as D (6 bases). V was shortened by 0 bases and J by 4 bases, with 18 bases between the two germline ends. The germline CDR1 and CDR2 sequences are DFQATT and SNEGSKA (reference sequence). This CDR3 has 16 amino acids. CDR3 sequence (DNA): TGCAGTGCTAGAGATTATGGGGGCAGGGTATCAGAGACCCAGTACTTC. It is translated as CSARDYGGRVSETQYF.

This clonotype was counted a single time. The CDR3 DNA sequence: TGCAGTGCTAGCCGGACTAGTTCCTACGAGCAGTACTTC. The encoded protein is CSASRTSSYEQYF. The chain uses TRBV20-1 and TRBJ2-7, with 7 bases lining up with TRBD2. The CDR3 length is 13 residues. V lost 3 bases to trimming and J lost 1 base; unmatched junction nucleotides: 3. CDR1 is DFQATT and CDR2 is SNEGSKA in the germline V gene (reference sequence).

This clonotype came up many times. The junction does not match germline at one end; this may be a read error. The CDR3 region is CVSSPFLAVGDNEQFF. The CDR3 region has the DNA TGTGTCAGCAGTCCGTTCCTAGCGGTAGGAGACAATGAGCAGTTCTTC. This chain connects TRBV7-9 to TRBJ2-1; TRBD2 matches 7 bases. CDR3 length: 16 residues. Germline assignment: CDR1 SEHNR and CDR2 FQNEAQ (reference sequence).

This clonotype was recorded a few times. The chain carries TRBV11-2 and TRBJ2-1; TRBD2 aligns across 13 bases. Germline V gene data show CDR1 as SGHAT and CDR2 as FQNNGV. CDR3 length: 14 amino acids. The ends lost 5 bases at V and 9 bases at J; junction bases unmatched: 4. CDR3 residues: CASSDRTSGGEQFF. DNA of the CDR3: TGTGCCAGCAGCGACCGGACTAGCGGGGGTGAGCAGTTCTTC.

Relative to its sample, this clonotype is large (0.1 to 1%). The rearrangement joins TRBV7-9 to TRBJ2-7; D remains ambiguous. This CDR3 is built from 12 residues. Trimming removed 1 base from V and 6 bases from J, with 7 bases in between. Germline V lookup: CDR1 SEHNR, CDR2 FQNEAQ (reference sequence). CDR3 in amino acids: CASSLVGSEQYF. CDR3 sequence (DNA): TGTGCCAGCAGCTTAGTAGGTAGCGAGCAGTACTTC.

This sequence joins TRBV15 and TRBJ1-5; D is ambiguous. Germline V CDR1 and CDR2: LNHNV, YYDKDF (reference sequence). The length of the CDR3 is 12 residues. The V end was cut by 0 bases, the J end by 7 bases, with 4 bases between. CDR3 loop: CATSRDQQPQHF. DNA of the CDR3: TGTGCCACCAGCAGAGATCAACAGCCCCAGCATTTT.

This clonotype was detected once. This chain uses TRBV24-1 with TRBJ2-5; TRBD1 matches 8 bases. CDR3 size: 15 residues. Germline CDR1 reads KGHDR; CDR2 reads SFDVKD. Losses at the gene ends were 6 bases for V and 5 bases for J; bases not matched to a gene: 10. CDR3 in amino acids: CATSLDLQGVETQYF. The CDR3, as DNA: TGTGCCACCAGTCTGGATTTACAGGGGGTTGAGACCCAGTACTTC.

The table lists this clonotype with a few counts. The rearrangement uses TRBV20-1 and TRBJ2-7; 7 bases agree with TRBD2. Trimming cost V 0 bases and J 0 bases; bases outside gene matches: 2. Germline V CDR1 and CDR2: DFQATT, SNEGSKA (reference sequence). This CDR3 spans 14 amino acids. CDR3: CSARDGGGSYEQYF. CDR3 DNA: TGCAGTGCTAGAGATGGGGGGGGCTCCTACGAGCAGTACTTC.

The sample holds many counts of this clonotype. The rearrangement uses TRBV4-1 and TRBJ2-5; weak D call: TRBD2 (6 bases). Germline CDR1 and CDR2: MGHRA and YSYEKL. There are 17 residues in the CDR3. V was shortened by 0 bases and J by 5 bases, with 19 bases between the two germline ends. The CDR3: CASSQDRETTRRETQYF. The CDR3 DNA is TGCGCCAGCAGCCAAGATCGGGAGACCACTAGGAGGGAGACCCAGTACTTC.

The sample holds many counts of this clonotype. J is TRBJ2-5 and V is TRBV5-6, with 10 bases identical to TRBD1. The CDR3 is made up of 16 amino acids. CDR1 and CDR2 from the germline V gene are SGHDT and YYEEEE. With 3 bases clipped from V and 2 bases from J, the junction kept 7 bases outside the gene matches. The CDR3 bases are TGTGCCAGCAGCTCCGACAGGGGGCGAGGACAAGAGACCCAGTACTTC. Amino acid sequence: CASSSDRGRGQETQYF.

The CDR3 is CASSNSGTGFISGYTF. CDR3 sequence (DNA): TGTGCCAGCAGTAACTCCGGGACAGGGTTTATATCTGGCTACACCTTC. The chain combines TRBV27 with TRBJ1-2; 9 bases are shared with TRBD1. CDR1 is MNHEY, CDR2 SMNVEV, per germline (reference sequence). CDR3 length: 16 amino acids. Trimming removed 5 bases from V and 7 bases from J; junction bases left unmatched: 14.

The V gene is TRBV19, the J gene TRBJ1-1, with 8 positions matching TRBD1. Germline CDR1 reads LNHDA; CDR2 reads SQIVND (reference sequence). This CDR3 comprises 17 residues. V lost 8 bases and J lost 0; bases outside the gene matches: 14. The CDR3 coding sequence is TGTGCCAGTCTCGGGCGGGGGGGACAGGCCATGAACACTGAAGCTTTCTTT. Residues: CASLGRGGQAMNTEAFF.

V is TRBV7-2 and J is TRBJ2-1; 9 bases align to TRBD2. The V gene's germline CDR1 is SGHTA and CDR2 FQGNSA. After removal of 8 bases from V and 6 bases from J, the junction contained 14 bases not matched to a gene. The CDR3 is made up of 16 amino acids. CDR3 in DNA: TGTGCCAGCCTTCGGCTGGCGGGAGGGCGCGGCAATGAGCAGTTCTTC. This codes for CASLRLAGGRGNEQFF.

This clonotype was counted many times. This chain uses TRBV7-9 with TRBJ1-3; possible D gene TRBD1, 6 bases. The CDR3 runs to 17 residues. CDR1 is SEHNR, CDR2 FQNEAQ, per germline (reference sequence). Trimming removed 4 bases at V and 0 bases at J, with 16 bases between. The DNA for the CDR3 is TGTGCCAGCAGCTCGACTAGGAGGGGGGCCTCTGGAAACACCATATATTTT. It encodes CASSSTRRGASGNTIYF.

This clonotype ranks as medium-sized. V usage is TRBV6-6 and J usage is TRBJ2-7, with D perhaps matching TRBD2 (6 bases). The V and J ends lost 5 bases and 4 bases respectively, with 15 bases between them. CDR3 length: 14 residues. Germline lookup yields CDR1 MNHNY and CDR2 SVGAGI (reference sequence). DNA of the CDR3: TGTGCCAGCAGTCCGGGTGGGAGGTCTTACGAGCAGTACTTC. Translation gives CASSPGGRSYEQYF.

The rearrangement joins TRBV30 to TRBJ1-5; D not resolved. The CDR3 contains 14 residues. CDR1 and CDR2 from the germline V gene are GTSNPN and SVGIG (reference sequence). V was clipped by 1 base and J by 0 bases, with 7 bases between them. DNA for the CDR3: TGTGCCTGGAGTGCCGTAAATAGCAATCAGCCCCAGCATTTT. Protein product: CAWSAVNSNQPQHF.

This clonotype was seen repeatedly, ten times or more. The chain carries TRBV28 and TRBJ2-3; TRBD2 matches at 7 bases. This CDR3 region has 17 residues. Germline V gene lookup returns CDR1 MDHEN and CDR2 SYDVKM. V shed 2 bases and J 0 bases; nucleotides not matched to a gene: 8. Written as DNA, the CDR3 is TGTGCCAGCAGTTTAGGTCTAGCGGTGACTAGCACAGATACGCAGTATTTT. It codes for CASSLGLAVTSTDTQYF.

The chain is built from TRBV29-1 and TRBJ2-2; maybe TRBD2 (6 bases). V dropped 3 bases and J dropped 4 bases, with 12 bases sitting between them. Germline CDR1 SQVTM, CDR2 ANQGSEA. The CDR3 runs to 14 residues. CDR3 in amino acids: CSVDRGTGTGELFF. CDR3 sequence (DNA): TGCAGCGTTGACCGGGGGACGGGCACCGGGGAGCTGTTTTTT.

The CDR3 DNA is TGTGCCAGCAGCTCTAGCTGGGACGAGCAGTACTTC. Translation: CASSSSWDEQYF. V gene TRBV11-3 combines with J gene TRBJ2-7, with D tentatively TRBD2 (5 bases). V dropped 4 bases and J dropped 5 bases, with 9 bases sitting between them. The CDR3 totals 12 residues. CDR1 is SGHNT, CDR2 YENEEA, per germline. Looking up the rest from reference TRBV11-3 and TRBJ2-7 gives the full variable domain: EAGVVQSPRYKIIEKKQPVAFWCNPISGHNTLYWYLQNLGQGPELLIRYENEEAVDDSQLPKDRFSAERLKGVDSTLKIQPAELGDSAVYLCASSSSWDEQYFGPGTRLTVT.

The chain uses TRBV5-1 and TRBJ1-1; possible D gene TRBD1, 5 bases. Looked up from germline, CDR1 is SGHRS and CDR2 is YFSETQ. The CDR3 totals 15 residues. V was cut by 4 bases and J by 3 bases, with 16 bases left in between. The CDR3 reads CASSGTARFDTEAFF. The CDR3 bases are TGCGCCAGCAGCGGGACCGCACGATTTGACACTGAAGCTTTCTTT.

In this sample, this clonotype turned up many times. The DNA of the CDR3 is TGTGCCAGCAGTTCCGACGACTTCGGTCAGCCCCAGCATTTT. Its protein is CASSSDDFGQPQHF. V gene TRBV6-5 combines with J gene TRBJ1-5; no reliable D call. There are 14 residues in the CDR3. Trimming shortened V by 4 bases and J by 6 bases, and 13 bases separated the two germline ends. Germline V gene lookup returns CDR1 MNHEY and CDR2 SVGAGI.